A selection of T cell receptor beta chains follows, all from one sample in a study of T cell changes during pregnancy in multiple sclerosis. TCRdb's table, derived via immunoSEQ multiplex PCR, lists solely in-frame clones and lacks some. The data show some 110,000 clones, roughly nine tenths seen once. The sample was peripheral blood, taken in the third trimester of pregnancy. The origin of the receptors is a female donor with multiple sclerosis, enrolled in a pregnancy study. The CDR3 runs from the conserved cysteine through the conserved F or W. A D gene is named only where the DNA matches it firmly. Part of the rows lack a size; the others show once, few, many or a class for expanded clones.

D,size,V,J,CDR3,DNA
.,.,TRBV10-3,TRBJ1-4,CAIRGGANEKLFF,TGTGCCATCAGGGGAGGGGCTAATGAAAAACTGTTTTTT
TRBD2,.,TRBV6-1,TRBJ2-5,CASSESRAGGQETQYF,TGTGCCAGCAGTGAATCAAGAGCGGGGGGGCAAGAGACCCAGTACTTC
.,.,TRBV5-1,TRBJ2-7,CASSYRVGFEQYF,TGCGCCAGCAGCTACAGGGTTGGGTTCGAGCAGTACTTC
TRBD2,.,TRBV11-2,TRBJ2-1,CASSLERGLAGEQFF,TGTGCCAGCAGCTTAGAGCGGGGACTAGCGGGTGAGCAGTTCTTC
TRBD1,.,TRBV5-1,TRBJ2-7,CASRYPGGEQYF,TGCGCCAGCAGATATCCAGGGGGCGAGCAGTACTTC
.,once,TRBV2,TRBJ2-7,CASSVLYEQYF,TGTGCCAGCAGTGTCCTCTACGAGCAGTACTTC
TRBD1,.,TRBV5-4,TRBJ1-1,CASSSGQGPTEAFF,TGTGCCAGCAGCAGCGGACAGGGCCCCACTGAAGCTTTCTTT
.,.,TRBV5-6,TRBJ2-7,CASSVTFEQYF,TGTGCCAGCAGCGTGACTTTCGAGCAGTACTTC
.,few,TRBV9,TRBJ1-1,CASSVTGSSEAFF,TGTGCCAGCAGCGTAACAGGGAGTTCTGAAGCTTTCTTT
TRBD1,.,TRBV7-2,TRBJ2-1,CASSLEPGQSYNEQFF,TGTGCCAGCAGCCTAGAACCGGGACAGTCCTACAATGAGCAGTTCTTC
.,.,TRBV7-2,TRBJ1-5,CASGRGGTQPQHF,TGTGCCAGCGGCCGGGGGGGGACTCAGCCCCAGCATTTT
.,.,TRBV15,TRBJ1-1,CATSTTGFTEAFF,TGTGCCACCAGCACTACAGGGTTCACTGAAGCTTTCTTT
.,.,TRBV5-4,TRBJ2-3,CASSPTSYTPTDTQYF,TGTGCCAGCAGCCCAACTTCATATACTCCCACAGATACGCAGTATTTT
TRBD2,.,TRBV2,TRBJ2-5,CASIRLAGGPVPETQYF,TGTGCCAGCATTCGACTAGCGGGGGGCCCGGTACCAGAGACTCAGTACTTC
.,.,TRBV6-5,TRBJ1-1,CASSYQGLNTEAFF,TGTGCCAGCAGTTACCAGGGTCTGAACACTGAAGCTTTCTTT
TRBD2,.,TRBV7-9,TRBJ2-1,CASSTGLAGPRGEQFF,TGTGCCAGCAGCACGGGACTAGCGGGGCCGAGGGGGGAGCAGTTCTTC
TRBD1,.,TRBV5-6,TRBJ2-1,CASSLRDRYNEQFF,TGTGCCAGCAGCTTGCGGGACAGATACAATGAGCAGTTCTTC
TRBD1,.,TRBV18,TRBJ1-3,CASRDGQGENTIYF,TGTGCCAGCCGCGATGGACAGGGAGAAAACACCATATATTTT
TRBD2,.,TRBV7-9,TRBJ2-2,CASSPGLAGGELFF,TGTGCCAGCAGCCCAGGACTAGCGGGGGGGGAGCTGTTTTTT
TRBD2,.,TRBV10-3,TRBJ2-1,CAISEGLAGGTYNEQFF,TGTGCCATCAGTGAAGGTTTAGCGGGGGGAACCTACAATGAGCAGTTCTTC
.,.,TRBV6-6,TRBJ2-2,CASSYSGTGELFF,TGTGCCAGCAGTTACTCCGGTACCGGGGAGCTGTTTTTT
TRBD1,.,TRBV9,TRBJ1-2,CASSVAGTGNYGYTF,TGTGCCAGCAGCGTAGCCGGGACAGGGAACTATGGCTACACCTTC
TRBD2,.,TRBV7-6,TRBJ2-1,CASSFVAGGNYNEQFF,TGTGCCAGCAGCTTCGTAGCGGGGGGCAATTACAATGAGCAGTTCTTC
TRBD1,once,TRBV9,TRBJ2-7,CASSYDGTGAYEQYF,TGTGCCAGCAGCTATGACGGGACAGGAGCCTACGAGCAGTACTTC
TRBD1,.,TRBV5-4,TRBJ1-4,CASSMRTTGFGEKLFF,TGTGCCAGCAGCATGAGAACGACAGGGTTCGGGGAAAAACTGTTTTTT
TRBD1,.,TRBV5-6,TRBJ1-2,CASSPDRQGAYGYTF,TGTGCCAGCAGCCCCGATAGACAGGGGGCCTATGGCTACACCTTC
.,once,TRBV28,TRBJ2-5,CASSSPAGKIQETQYF,TGTGCCAGCAGCTCCCCCGCGGGGAAGATCCAAGAGACCCAGTACTTC
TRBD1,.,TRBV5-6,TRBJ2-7,CASSPRQGARYEQYF,TGTGCCAGCAGCCCGCGACAGGGGGCGAGGTACGAGCAGTACTTC
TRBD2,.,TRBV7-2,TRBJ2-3,CASSLEVLAGLTDTQYF,TGTGCCAGCAGCTTAGAGGTGCTAGCGGGACTCACAGATACGCAGTATTTT
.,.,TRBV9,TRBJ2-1,CASSVGGGPREQFF,TGTGCCAGCAGCGTAGGTGGGGGCCCCAGGGAGCAGTTCTTC
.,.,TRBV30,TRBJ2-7,CAWAQGDPSYEQYF,TGTGCCTGGGCACAGGGAGACCCCTCCTACGAGCAGTACTTC
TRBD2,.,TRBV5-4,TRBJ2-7,CASSFSGRDYEQYF,TGTGCCAGCAGCTTTAGCGGGAGGGACTACGAGCAGTACTTC
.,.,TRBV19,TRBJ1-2,CASSIQDTGGYGYTF,TGTGCCAGTAGTATCCAGGACACGGGCGGCTATGGCTACACCTTC
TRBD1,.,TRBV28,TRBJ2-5,CAGGQQETQYF,TGTGCCGGGGGACAGCAAGAGACCCAGTACTTC
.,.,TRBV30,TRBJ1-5,CAWRSPGGGNQPQHF,TGTGCCTGGAGATCGCCCGGGGGAGGTAATCAGCCCCAGCATTTT
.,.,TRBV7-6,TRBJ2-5,CASSSAFRSGLRETQYF,TGTGCCAGCAGCTCCGCCTTCCGCTCTGGACTAAGGGAGACCCAGTACTTC
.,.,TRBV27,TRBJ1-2,CASSMGGPSYGYTF,TGTGCCAGCAGTATGGGGGGGCCGTCCTATGGCTACACCTTC